Below, one T cell receptor beta chain is given with its context. Germline V gene sequence: CDR1 SGHTS, CDR2 YDEGEE. V dropped 5 bases and J dropped 3; count of bases not matched to a gene: 4. The CDR3 runs 13 residues. The study drew participants aged about 18 to 89 years from about two dozen US areas. Clinical histories supplied by participants themselves formed the basis of cohort assignment. The record originates from a study of blood T cell repertoires in COVID-19. Across the whole study: Sites in the United States, Italy and Spain provided acute and convalescent COVID-19 samples. Sources were T cells, B-cell-depleted T cells, or PBMCs; the material itself was cDNA or gDNA.

Using immunoSEQ multiplex PCR, the repertoire was profiled, and TCRdb retains in-frame clones only, with some absent. This sample has 220,000 or so clones, with about 80% found just once. The sequenced sample consisted of PBMCs or T cells enriched from blood (not recorded which). The chain combines TRBV5-8 with TRBJ1-2; 7 bases line up with TRBD1. This TCR was recovered from a woman between 40 and 50 years old with acute COVID-19. In DNA form, the CDR3 reads TGTGCCAGCAGTTTTCAGGGGGACTATGGCTACACCTTC. This encodes CASSFQGDYGYTF.